The source of this TCR beta chain is a study of T cell repertoires in cytomegalovirus infection. Study-level background: Matching HLA type and CMV infection were both indicated by public TCR beta signatures. Study results and caveats: Based on cumulative public TCR beta family frequency, carriers of CMV plus the relevant HLA were identified. The study found HLA-C-restricted CMV-specific TCR beta clonotypes dominating the ex vivo response.

In regard to this clonotype: Its antigen is unknown.

A single record per CDR3 protein comes from TCRdb applying MiXCR to the reads. The repertoire consists of around 300,000 distinct CDR3 sequences, with about 25% occurring once and the leading ten covering approximately 15%. Material for sequencing was PBMCs. The source of this sequence is a human donor in good health (CMV status not recorded). Some clones in this sample may be carry-over from other donors' samples.

In nucleotides, the CDR3 is TGTGCCATCAGTGAGTATAGGGACGAGCAGTACTTC. Its protein product is CAISEYRDEQYF. The chain recombines TRBV10-3 with TRBJ2-7, with D hard to call. This CDR3 has 12 residues. Per the germline V gene, CDR1 is ENHRY and CDR2 is SYGVKD. The V end lost 1 base, the J end lost 5 bases, and 6 bases lay between the germline ends.